The following is a T cell receptor beta chain sequence with its context. Its antigen is still unknown. This sample was included in a study of cytomegalovirus exposure and HLA in healthy donors. The study, taken as a whole, reports: Reportedly, fewer N-insertions than the approximately 700-donor mean appeared in an Asian-associated ancestry cluster in a later analysis. Confirmation in vitro established that a few CMV-associated chains were specific for CMV antigens. Researchers reported in a later analysis that a missense DCLRE1C variant was tied to TCR beta V- and J-gene trimming. Some V segments could not be told apart, so they were left out, TRBV6-2 and TRBV6-3 among them.

Trimming at V came to 5 bases and at J to 0 bases, leaving 6 bases not matched to a gene. Germline V CDR1 and CDR2: SGHVS, FNYEAQ. The CDR3 extends over 15 amino acids. The PCR had 60 Vbeta and 13 Jbeta primers. TCRdb keeps only in-frame clones here, not all; method: immunoSEQ multiplex PCR. This listing includes roughly 60,000 clones. This TCR derives from a woman aged 18-29 years in good health and CMV-seronegative. The chain couples TRBV7-6 to TRBJ1-1, with 7 bases identical to TRBD1. Source material: PBMCs. This CDR3 reads CASSNRDRLNTEAFF. The CDR3, as DNA: TGTGCCAGCAGCAATAGGGACAGATTGAACACTGAAGCTTTCTTT.